These 4 T cell receptor beta chains were sequenced from one sample in a study of post-analysis software for immune sequencing data. Antigens for these TCRs are unknown. Study-level findings and limits: Patients showed TRBV5-6, TRBV5-1 and TRBV20-1 among four to six TRBV segments more frequent than in controls.

Researchers reported that TCR beta cDNA libraries carried unique molecular identifiers. TCRdb re-called the PCR reads through MiXCR, storing one row per CDR3 protein. The table has about half a million distinct CDR3 sequences, less than 45% seen once. Input material: blood. The receptors were sampled from a girl aged 5-17 years with multiple sclerosis.

The chain is built from TRBV9 and TRBJ1-3; D is uncertain. Germline-derived CDR1 and CDR2 are SGDLS and YYNGEE. The V end was cut by 0 bases, the J end by 2 bases, with 6 bases between. The CDR3 runs to 14 residues. This CDR3 reads CASSVDTAGNTIYF. CDR3 coding DNA: TGTGCCAGCAGCGTAGATACAGCTGGAAACACCATATATTTT.

The rearrangement uses TRBV27 and TRBJ1-5; no clear D gene. This CDR3 has 14 amino acids. Germline CDR1 is MNHEY and CDR2 is SMNVEV (reference sequence). V gave up 7 bases and J gave up 4 bases, with 14 bases separating them. The CDR3 bases are TGTGCCAGCACCCCGCTAGGAGAAAATCAGCCCCAGCATTTT. It codes for CASTPLGENQPQHF.

The chain is built from TRBV6-2 or TRBV6-3 and TRBJ2-1, with 8 nucleotides matching TRBD1. Germline CDR1 reads MNHEY; CDR2 reads SVGEGT. CDR3 length: 15 amino acids. The junction had 9 bases not matched to a gene; V was cut back by 6 bases and J by 5 bases. CDR3 residues: CASRYSGGANNEQFF. The DNA of the CDR3 is TGTGCCAGCAGATATTCAGGGGGCGCGAACAATGAGCAGTTCTTC.

This clonotype has only a few counts. The chain employs TRBV13 and TRBJ2-5, with 11 nucleotides matching TRBD1. Germline lookup yields CDR1 PRHDT and CDR2 FYEKMQ (reference sequence). The CDR3 length is 14 residues. Trimming at V came to 6 bases and at J to 5 bases, leaving 5 bases not matched to a gene. CDR3 nucleotide sequence: TGTGCCAGCAGACGGACAGGGGGCGGGGAGACCCAGTACTTC. Translating gives CASRRTGGGETQYF.